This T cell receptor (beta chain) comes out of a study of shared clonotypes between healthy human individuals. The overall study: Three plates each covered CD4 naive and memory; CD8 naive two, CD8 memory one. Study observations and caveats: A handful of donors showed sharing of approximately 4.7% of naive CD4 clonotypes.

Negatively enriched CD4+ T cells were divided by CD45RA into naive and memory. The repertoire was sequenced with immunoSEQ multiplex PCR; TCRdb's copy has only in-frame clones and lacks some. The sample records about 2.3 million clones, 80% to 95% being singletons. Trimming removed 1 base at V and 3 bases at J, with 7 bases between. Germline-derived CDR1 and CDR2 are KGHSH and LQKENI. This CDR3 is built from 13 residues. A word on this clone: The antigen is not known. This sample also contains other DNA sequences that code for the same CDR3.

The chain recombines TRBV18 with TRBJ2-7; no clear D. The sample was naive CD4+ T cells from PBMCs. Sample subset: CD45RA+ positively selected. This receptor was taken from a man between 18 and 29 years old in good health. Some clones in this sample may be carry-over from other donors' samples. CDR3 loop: CASSPQASYEQYF. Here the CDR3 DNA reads TGTGCCAGCTCACCACAGGCCAGCTACGAGCAGTACTTC.